This TCR beta chain comes out of a study of blood T cell repertoires in COVID-19. Overall study context: The United States, Italy and Spain provided the acute and convalescent COVID-19 samples. From T cells, B-cell-depleted T cells, or PBMCs came the material, which was cDNA or gDNA.

Authors' analysis steps: Reference gene primers were amplified, and this amplification served to estimate nucleated cell counts. This table comes from immunoSEQ multiplex PCR, and its TCRdb copy is limited to in-frame clones, with some not included. Clonal size and the V and J genes are those of that table, whereas D and trimming came from the DNA. In the table there are approximately 89,000 clones, about 83% of which are singletons. The sample holds one count of this clone. The CDR3 is 14 amino acids. Trimming took 5 bases from V and 10 from J; bases not matched to a gene: 10. Germline V gene data show CDR1 as MNHNY and CDR2 as SVGAGI (reference sequence).

The specimen sequenced was peripheral blood. The TCR originated in a woman aged 70 to 79 with acute or convalescent COVID-19. This chain uses TRBV6-6 with TRBJ2-3; TRBD1 agrees at 9 bases. CDR3 amino acids: CASSRMDRGWAQYF. CDR3 bases: TGTGCCAGCAGTCGAATGGACAGGGGATGGGCGCAGTATTTT.